Listed here are 26 T cell receptor beta chains from one sample, sequenced in a study of cytomegalovirus exposure and HLA in healthy donors. The PCR employed 60 Vbeta primers together with 13 Jbeta primers. Libraries were prepared by immunoSEQ multiplex PCR; TCRdb keeps only in-frame clonotypes and omits some of them. Altogether approximately 130,000 clones are present, approximately 70% being singletons, with the ten largest covering roughly 2.7%. Sequenced material: PBMCs. The receptors originated from a woman aged 55-70 years in good health and CMV-seropositive.

This clone turned up a few times. V is TRBV29-1 and J is TRBJ1-2; tentatively, D is TRBD1 (6 bases). Per the germline V gene, CDR1 is SQVTM and CDR2 is ANQGSEA. V dropped 0 bases and J dropped 8 bases, with 13 bases sitting between them. This CDR3 is 13 amino acids long. The chain's CDR3 is CSVEERGYGGYTF. Here the CDR3 DNA reads TGCAGCGTTGAAGAAAGGGGGTATGGGGGCTACACCTTC.

This clone was observed a handful of times. The chain uses TRBV5-4 and TRBJ2-7; TRBD2 is a possible D gene (5 bases). The V and J ends lost 4 bases and 4 bases respectively, with 6 bases between them. Germline lookup yields CDR1 SGHNT and CDR2 YYREEE (reference sequence). The CDR3 length is 11 residues. This CDR3 reads CASSGGYEQYF. The CDR3 DNA is TGTGCCAGCAGCGGAGGTTACGAGCAGTACTTC.

This clone was seen a single time. Compared with germline, one end of the junction differs, possibly owing to a read error. The identical CDR3 is also encoded by other nucleotide sequences in the sample. V and J are TRBV19 and TRBJ2-7; 11 nucleotides match TRBD1. The CDR3 is made up of 16 amino acids. Germline values: CDR1 LNHDA, CDR2 SQIVND (reference sequence). The DNA of the CDR3 is TGCGCCAGTAGTATGTCCGGGACAGGGGGCTCCTACGAGCAGTACTTC. Protein sequence: CASSMSGTGGSYEQYF.

This clone was counted a few times. This chain connects TRBV28 to TRBJ1-1, with a possible D match to TRBD1 (6 bases). Trimming left V 5 bases short and J 1 base short, with 11 bases between. CDR1 is MDHEN and CDR2 is SYDVKM in the germline V gene. This CDR3 comprises 14 residues. CDR3 region: CASSAWDKNTEAFF. The CDR3 bases are TGTGCCAGCAGTGCCTGGGACAAGAACACTGAAGCTTTCTTT.

This sequence joins TRBV6-4 and TRBJ1-5, with TRBD1 as a possible D gene (6 bases). Germline V gene data show CDR1 as MRHNA and CDR2 as SNTAGT. Between the trimmed V and J ends, which lost 0 bases and 7 bases, there was a span of 10 bases. The CDR3 contains 14 residues. The DNA of the CDR3 is TGTGCCAGCAGTGACTCTCCAGGGGAACAGCCCCAGCATTTT. Amino acids: CASSDSPGEQPQHF.

The chain carries TRBV7-9 and TRBJ2-5, with TRBD1 matching 8 bases. CDR1 SEHNR and CDR2 FQNEAQ come from the germline V gene (reference sequence). V was pared by 8 bases and J by 5 bases, with 16 bases of the junction left unmatched. The CDR3 length is 16 residues. The CDR3 reads CASAGLARGRGETQYF. The CDR3 bases are TGTGCCAGCGCCGGCCTCGCCAGGGGGCGAGGGGAGACCCAGTACTTC.

With respect to this clone: The junction departs from the called germline gene at one end, perhaps through a read error. This rearrangement joins TRBV11-3 to TRBJ1-1; D perhaps matches TRBD1 (5 bases). In germline, CDR1 is SGHNT, CDR2 YENEEA. CDR3 size: 13 residues. Here the CDR3 reads CASSLDSVTEAFF. The CDR3, as DNA: TGTGCCAGCAGCCTAGACAGCGTGACTGAAGCTTTCTTT.

A few counts support this clone. The J gene is TRBJ1-3, the V gene TRBV7-3, with 10 bases fitting TRBD1. The CDR3 loop spans 15 amino acids. Germline CDR1 SGHTA, CDR2 FQGTGA. V shed 4 bases and J 0 bases; nucleotides not matched to a gene: 0. This CDR3 is CASSWTGGSGNTIYF. The CDR3 nucleotides read TGTGCCAGCAGCTGGACAGGGGGCTCTGGAAACACCATATATTTT.

This clone was recorded once. V usage is TRBV9 and J usage is TRBJ2-7; D is unclear. Germline CDR1 SGDLS, CDR2 YYNGEE. Trimming stripped 3 bases from V and 6 bases from J, with 7 bases between. The CDR3 is 11 amino acids. CDR3 DNA: TGTGCCAGCAGCGCAACGGGCGAGCAGTACTTC. This translates into CASSATGEQYF. Full variable domain (remainder filled in from reference TRBV9 and TRBJ2-7): DSGVTQTPKHLITATGQRVTLRCSPRSGDLSVYWYQQSLDQGLQFLIQYYNGEERAKGNILERFSAQQFPDLHSELNLSSLELGDSALYFCASSATGEQYFGPGTRLTVT.

This clone was detected once. This sequence joins TRBV11-2 and TRBJ2-2; 8 bases are shared with TRBD2. The CDR3 totals 15 residues. Germline V gene lookup returns CDR1 SGHAT and CDR2 FQNNGV. With 6 bases clipped from V and 7 bases from J, the junction kept 10 bases outside the gene matches. CDR3 coding DNA: TGTGCCAGCAGTAAGATGGGACTAGGATTCGGGGAGCTGTTTTTT. Translation gives CASSKMGLGFGELFF. Filled out from reference TRBV11-2 and TRBJ2-2, the complete variable domain reads EAGVAQSPRYKIIEKRQSVAFWCNPISGHATLYWYQQILGQGPKLLIQFQNNGVVDDSQLPKDRFSAERLKGVDSTLKIQPAKLEDSAVYLCASSKMGLGFGELFFGEGSRLTVL.

The chain has TRBV5-4 and TRBJ2-2, with D possibly being TRBD1 (7 bases). Per germline, CDR1 SGHNT and CDR2 YYREEE (reference sequence). The CDR3 sequence is 16 residues long. V was pared by 0 bases and J by 2 bases, with 11 bases between. The CDR3 region has the DNA TGTGCCAGCAGCTTGGGGCAGGGGGGCAACACCGGGGAGCTGTTTTTT. Protein: CASSLGQGGNTGELFF.

This chain joins TRBV18 and TRBJ2-1, with 15 bases lining up with TRBD2. V lost 0 bases and J lost 6; bases outside the gene matches: 0. Germline CDR1 is KGHSH and CDR2 is LQKENI. The CDR3 is 16 residues long. CDR3 region: CASSPPGLAGGNEQFF. The CDR3 bases are TGTGCCAGCTCACCACCGGGACTAGCGGGGGGCAATGAGCAGTTCTTC.

The chain carries TRBV5-1 and TRBJ1-4; D is unclear. This CDR3 has 14 amino acids. From germline, CDR1 is SGHRS and CDR2 YFSETQ. The V and J ends lost 5 bases and 0 bases respectively, with 8 bases between them. CDR3 amino acids: CASRPTPTNEKLFF. DNA for the CDR3: TGCGCCAGCAGGCCAACACCAACTAATGAAAAACTGTTTTTT.

The chain employs TRBV19 and TRBJ1-5; 8 bases match TRBD1. The V segment lost 6 bases and the J segment 7 bases; nucleotides outside the gene matches: 8. The CDR3 runs 14 residues. Looked up from germline, CDR1 is LNHDA and CDR2 is SQIVND (reference sequence). This CDR3 reads CASREDRVRQPQHF. CDR3 nucleotides: TGTGCCAGTAGGGAGGACAGGGTGAGGCAGCCCCAGCATTTT.

This clone was counted a single time. This chain uses TRBV9 with TRBJ1-6, with TRBD1 as a possible D gene (6 bases). V lost 2 bases to trimming and J lost 5 bases, with 14 bases between them. Germline V gives CDR1 SGDLS, CDR2 YYNGEE. The CDR3 loop spans 16 amino acids. CDR3 bases: TGTGCCAGCAGCGTCGGACAGCGCGGGCATAATTCACCCCTCCACTTT. This codes for CASSVGQRGHNSPLHF.

A few counts support this clone. This sequence joins TRBV6-1 and TRBJ2-2, with 9 nucleotides matching TRBD1. V was pared by 4 bases and J by 1 base, with 7 bases of the junction left unmatched. Per germline, CDR1 MNHNS and CDR2 SASEGT. This CDR3 spans 17 amino acids. As DNA, the CDR3 is TGTGCCAGCAGTGCGTCTACAGGGGGCCTGAACACCGGGGAGCTGTTTTTT. Translating gives CASSASTGGLNTGELFF.

On this clone itself: In the same sample, other DNA sequences code for this CDR3. This chain links TRBV19 with TRBJ1-2, with D unresolved. This CDR3 contains 13 residues. The germline V gene encodes CDR1 LNHDA and CDR2 SQIVND (reference sequence). V was cut by 6 bases and J by 4 bases, with 12 bases left in between. CDR3 in amino acids: CASRERGGYGYTF. For the CDR3, the DNA is TGTGCCAGTAGGGAACGGGGTGGCTATGGCTACACCTTC.

J is TRBJ2-5 and V is TRBV7-6, with 7 bases matching TRBD2. The CDR3 has 14 amino acids. Germline loops: CDR1 SGHVS, CDR2 FNYEAQ. The ends lost 5 bases at V and 4 bases at J; junction bases unmatched: 7. The chain's CDR3 is CASSNLGGGETQYF. The CDR3 nucleotides are TGTGCCAGCAGCAACCTGGGGGGGGGAGAGACCCAGTACTTC.

The CDR3 DNA sequence: TGTGCCAGCAGTTCAGGAGGGGGGGGCATGAACACTGAAGCTTTCTTT. It translates to CASSSGGGGMNTEAFF. The genes are TRBV28 and TRBJ1-1; D perhaps matches TRBD1 (6 bases). The germline V gene has CDR1 MDHEN and CDR2 SYDVKM. V shed 4 bases and J shed 0 bases, with 15 bases lying between them. The CDR3 runs to 16 residues.

This chain links TRBV6-5 with TRBJ1-2, with D possibly being TRBD1 (6 bases). Trimming took 0 bases from V and 3 from J, leaving 11 bases between them. The length of the CDR3 is 15 residues. Per germline, CDR1 MNHEY and CDR2 SVGAGI. In DNA, the CDR3 is TGTGCCAGCAGTTACTCGACACAGGGTGACTATGGCTACACCTTC. It translates to CASSYSTQGDYGYTF.

This chain links TRBV5-1 with TRBJ2-7, with 9 bases fitting TRBD1. The CDR3 spans 15 residues. The germline V gene has CDR1 SGHRS and CDR2 YFSETQ. With 6 bases clipped from V and 1 base from J, the junction kept 8 bases outside the gene matches. The CDR3 is CASNRAGTGSYEQYF. In nucleotides, the CDR3 is TGCGCCAGCAACCGGGCCGGGACAGGGTCCTACGAGCAGTACTTC.

The chain recombines TRBV10-3 with TRBJ1-1; D perhaps matches TRBD1 (6 bases). From germline, CDR1 is ENHRY and CDR2 SYGVKD. The CDR3 sequence is 14 residues long. V was trimmed by 5 bases and J by 0 bases, leaving 10 bases between them. CDR3 amino acids: CAISLQGLNTEAFF. CDR3 sequence (DNA): TGTGCCATCAGTTTACAGGGTTTGAACACTGAAGCTTTCTTT.

The DNA for the CDR3 is TGTGCCAGCAGCGAATACAGGGTCCCCTTCTATGGCTACACCTTC. Its translation: CASSEYRVPFYGYTF. V is TRBV7-6 and J is TRBJ1-2; D might be TRBD1 (6 bases). CDR3 length: 15 amino acids. V lost 5 bases to trimming and J lost 4 bases, with 17 bases between them. Germline V gene sequence: CDR1 SGHVS, CDR2 FNYEAQ.

This rearrangement joins TRBV27 to TRBJ2-7; maybe TRBD2 (6 bases). V was pared by 3 bases and J by 3 bases, with 9 bases between. Germline lookup yields CDR1 MNHEY and CDR2 SMNVEV (reference sequence). The CDR3 has 13 amino acids. The CDR3 sequence: CASSLGLHYEQYF. CDR3 nucleotide sequence: TGTGCCAGCAGTTTGGGACTCCACTACGAGCAGTACTTC.

The chain carries TRBV5-4 and TRBJ2-2, with a possible D match to TRBD2 (6 bases). This CDR3 has 15 amino acids. V lost 0 bases and J lost 2, with 8 bases in between. Germline V gene data show CDR1 as SGHNT and CDR2 as YYREEE (reference sequence). The CDR3, as DNA: TGTGCCAGCAGCTTGGATAGCGGTAACACCGGGGAGCTGTTTTTT. Translation gives CASSLDSGNTGELFF.

The chain links TRBV5-4 to TRBJ1-4; D unresolved. Per germline, CDR1 SGHNT and CDR2 YYREEE (reference sequence). The V end lost 0 bases, the J end lost 5 bases, and 11 bases lay between the germline ends. The CDR3 has 15 residues. The CDR3 here is CASSLALGPNEKLFF. Written as DNA, the CDR3 is TGTGCCAGCAGCTTGGCCCTGGGCCCCAATGAAAAACTGTTTTTT.